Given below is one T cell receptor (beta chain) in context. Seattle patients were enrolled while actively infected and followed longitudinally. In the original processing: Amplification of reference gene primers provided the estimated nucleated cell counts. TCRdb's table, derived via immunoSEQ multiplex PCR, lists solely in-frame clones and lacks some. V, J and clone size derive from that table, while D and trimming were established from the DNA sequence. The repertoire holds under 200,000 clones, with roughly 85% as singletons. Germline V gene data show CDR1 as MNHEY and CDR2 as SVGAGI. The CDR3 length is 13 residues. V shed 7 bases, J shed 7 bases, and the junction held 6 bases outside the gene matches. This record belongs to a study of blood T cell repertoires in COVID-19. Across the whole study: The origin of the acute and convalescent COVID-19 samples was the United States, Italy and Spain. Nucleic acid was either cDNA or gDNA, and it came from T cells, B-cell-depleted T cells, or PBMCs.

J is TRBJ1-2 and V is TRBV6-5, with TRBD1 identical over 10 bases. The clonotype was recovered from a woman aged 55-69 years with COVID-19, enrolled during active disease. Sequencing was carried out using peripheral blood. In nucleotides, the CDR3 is TGTGCCAGCACCAGGACAGGGGGTGGTGGCTACACCTTC. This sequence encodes CASTRTGGGGYTF.